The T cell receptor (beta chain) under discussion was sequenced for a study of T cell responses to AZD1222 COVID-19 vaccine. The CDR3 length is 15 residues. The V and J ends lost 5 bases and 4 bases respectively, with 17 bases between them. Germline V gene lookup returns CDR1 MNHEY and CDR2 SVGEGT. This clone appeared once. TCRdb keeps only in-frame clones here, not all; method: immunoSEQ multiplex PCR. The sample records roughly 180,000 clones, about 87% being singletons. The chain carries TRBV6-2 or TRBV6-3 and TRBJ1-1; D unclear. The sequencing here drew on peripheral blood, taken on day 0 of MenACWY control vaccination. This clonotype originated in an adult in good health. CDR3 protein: CASSPLSGVSTEAFF. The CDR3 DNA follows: TGTGCCAGCAGTCCCCTAAGCGGGGTGAGCACTGAAGCTTTCTTT.